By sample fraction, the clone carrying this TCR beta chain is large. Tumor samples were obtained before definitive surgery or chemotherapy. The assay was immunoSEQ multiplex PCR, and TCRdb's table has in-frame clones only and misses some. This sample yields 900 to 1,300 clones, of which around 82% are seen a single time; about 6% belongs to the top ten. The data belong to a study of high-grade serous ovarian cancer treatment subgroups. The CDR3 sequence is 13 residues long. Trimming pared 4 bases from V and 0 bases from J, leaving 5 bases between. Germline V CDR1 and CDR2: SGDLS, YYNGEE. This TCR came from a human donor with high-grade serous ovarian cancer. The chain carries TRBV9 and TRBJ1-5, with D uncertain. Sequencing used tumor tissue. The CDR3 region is CASSPASNQPQHF. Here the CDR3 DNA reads TGTGCCAGCAGCCCGGCTAGCAATCAGCCCCAGCATTTT. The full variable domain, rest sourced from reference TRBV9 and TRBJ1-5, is DSGVTQTPKHLITATGQRVTLRCSPRSGDLSVYWYQQSLDQGLQFLIQYYNGEERAKGNILERFSAQQFPDLHSELNLSSLELGDSALYFCASSPASNQPQHFGDGTRLSIL.